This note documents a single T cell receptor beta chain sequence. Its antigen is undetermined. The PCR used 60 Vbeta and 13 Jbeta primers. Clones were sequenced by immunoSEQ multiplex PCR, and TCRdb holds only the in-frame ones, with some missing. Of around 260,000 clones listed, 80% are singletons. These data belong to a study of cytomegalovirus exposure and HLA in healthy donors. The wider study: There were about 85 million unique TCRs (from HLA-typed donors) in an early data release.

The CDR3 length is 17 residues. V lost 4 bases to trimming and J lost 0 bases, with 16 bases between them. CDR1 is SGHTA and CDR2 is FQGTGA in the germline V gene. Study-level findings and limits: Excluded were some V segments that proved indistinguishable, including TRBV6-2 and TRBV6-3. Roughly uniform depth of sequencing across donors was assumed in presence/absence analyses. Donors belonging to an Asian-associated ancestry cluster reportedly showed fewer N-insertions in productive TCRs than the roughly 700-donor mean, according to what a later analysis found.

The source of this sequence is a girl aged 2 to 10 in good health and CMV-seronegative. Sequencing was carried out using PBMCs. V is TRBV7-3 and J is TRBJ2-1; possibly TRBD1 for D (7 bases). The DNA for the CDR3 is TGTGCCAGCAGCTCCCAGGGGGGTTTCGGCTCCTACAATGAGCAGTTCTTC. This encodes CASSSQGGFGSYNEQFF.